This passage covers 11 T cell receptor beta chains from one sample sequenced in a study of blood T cell repertoires in COVID-19. Some clones are missing from TCRdb's copy, which holds only in-frame ones; the method was immunoSEQ multiplex PCR. The sample carries 390,000 or so clones, approximately 92% recorded once. The source material was PBMCs or T cells enriched from blood (not recorded which). These receptors came from a man younger than 30 who had recovered from COVID-19.

This chain uses TRBV5-4 with TRBJ1-1; no reliable D call. The CDR3 consists of 11 residues. Germline-derived CDR1 and CDR2 are SGHNT and YYREEE (reference sequence). V was trimmed by 8 bases and J by 3 bases, leaving 8 bases between them. The DNA for the CDR3 is TGTGCCAGTCTCGGGGACACTGAAGCTTTCTTT. It yields the protein CASLGDTEAFF.

The chain combines TRBV3-1 (or the pseudogene TRBV3-2) with TRBJ1-2; possibly TRBD1 for D (6 bases). Trimming removed 4 bases at V and 2 bases at J, with 14 bases between. This CDR3 region has 15 residues. Per germline, CDR1 LGHDT and CDR2 YNNKEL (reference sequence). The CDR3 DNA reads as TGTGCCAGCAGCCTTAGTGGGGGCGTCAACTATGGCTACACCTTC. Protein product: CASSLSGGVNYGYTF.

The chain employs TRBV5-1 and TRBJ2-2, with TRBD1 identical over 8 bases. V dropped 4 bases and J dropped 4; count of bases not matched to a gene: 6. The CDR3 contains 15 residues. Germline loops: CDR1 SGHRS, CDR2 YFSETQ. The CDR3 loop is CASSQRQGTTGELFF. DNA for the CDR3: TGCGCCAGCAGCCAGAGACAGGGGACCACCGGGGAGCTGTTTTTT.

This CDR3 reads CASSQGSGLTYEQYF. DNA for the CDR3: TGTGCCAGCAGCCAAGGCTCGGGACTAACTTACGAGCAGTACTTC. V and J are TRBV14 and TRBJ2-7, with 7 bases lining up with TRBD2. The length of the CDR3 is 15 residues. From germline, CDR1 is SGHDN and CDR2 FVKESK. J was trimmed by 4 bases and V by 1 base; bases with no gene match: 7.

This chain uses TRBV5-1 with TRBJ1-2, with 8 bases lining up with TRBD1. Germline lookup yields CDR1 SGHRS and CDR2 YFSETQ. V shed 0 bases and J 8 bases; nucleotides not matched to a gene: 15. This CDR3 region has 17 residues. CDR3 DNA sequence: TGCGCCAGCAGCTTGGCAAAAGCTTCCGGGACAGGAAACGGCTACACCTTC. Protein sequence: CASSLAKASGTGNGYTF.

V gene TRBV27 combines with J gene TRBJ2-3; the match to TRBD2 covers 7 bases. Germline V gene sequence: CDR1 MNHEY, CDR2 SMNVEV (reference sequence). Germline trimming cut 2 bases from V and 2 bases from J; bases unmatched to any gene: 10. This CDR3 is 17 amino acids long. The CDR3 sequence: CASSLERGAGFTDTQYF. DNA of the CDR3: TGTGCCAGCAGTTTAGAGAGAGGAGCGGGATTCACAGATACGCAGTATTTT.

This clone was found a few times. The V gene is TRBV10-2, the J gene TRBJ2-3; 11 positions match TRBD2. Trimming cost V 7 bases and J 5 bases; bases outside gene matches: 8. Germline loops: CDR1 WSHSY, CDR2 SAAADI. The CDR3 contains 15 residues. CDR3 protein: CASNLAGGHVDTQYF. The CDR3 DNA sequence: TGCGCCAGCAACTTAGCGGGGGGGCATGTAGATACGCAGTATTTT.

The V gene is TRBV5-4, the J gene TRBJ2-7; no clear D. From germline, CDR1 is SGHNT and CDR2 YYREEE (reference sequence). This CDR3 has 14 amino acids. The V and J ends lost 5 bases and 0 bases respectively, with 12 bases between them. Here the CDR3 reads CASRADTNSYEQYF. The CDR3 coding sequence is TGTGCCAGCAGAGCCGACACGAACTCCTACGAGCAGTACTTC.

The V gene is TRBV5-1, the J gene TRBJ1-2, with D possibly TRBD1 on 5 matching bases. V gave up 4 bases and J gave up 2 bases, with 12 bases separating them. Germline loops: CDR1 SGHRS, CDR2 YFSETQ. The CDR3 is made up of 14 amino acids. CDR3 protein: CASSPGDSNYGYTF. The CDR3 nucleotides are TGCGCCAGCAGCCCCGGAGACAGCAACTATGGCTACACCTTC.

CDR3 sequence (DNA): TGTGCCAGTAGTACCCTCGCAGCGTCAGAGACCCAGTACTTC. This sequence encodes CASSTLAASETQYF. The V call is TRBV19, the J call TRBJ2-5; D is unclear. V was pared by 4 bases and J by 4 bases, with 13 bases between. Germline CDR1 reads LNHDA; CDR2 reads SQIVND (reference sequence). The CDR3 consists of 14 residues.

The chain is built from TRBV27 and TRBJ2-7, with 10 bases matching TRBD1. After removal of 0 bases from V and 5 bases from J, the junction contained 1 base not matched to a gene. The germline V gene encodes CDR1 MNHEY and CDR2 SMNVEV (reference sequence). CDR3 length equals 14 residues. The chain's CDR3 is CASSLSTGGHEQYF. The CDR3 nucleotides are TGTGCCAGCAGTTTATCGACAGGGGGCCACGAGCAGTACTTC.